Listed below are T cell receptor beta chains from one sample, sequenced in a study of T cells in Graves' hyperthyroidism and ophthalmopathy. TCRdb re-analysed the multiplex PCR reads in MiXCR, keeping a single row per CDR3 protein. Of hundreds of thousands of distinct CDR3 sequences in the sample, around 39% were seen once. Material for sequencing was blood. These TCRs come from a young man with Graves' hyperthyroidism. The CDR3 runs from the conserved cysteine through the conserved F or W. The D gene is left open where the match is weak. Some rows mark clone size as missing; the rest say once, few, many or name a class of expanded clone.

v_gene: TRBV5-1
d_gene: TRBD1
j_gene: TRBJ1-6
abundance: many
CDR3nt: TGCGCCAGCAGATCAGGGGGCGATAATTCACCCCTCCACTTT
CDR3aa: CASRSGGDNSPLHF

v_gene: TRBV7-3
d_gene: .
j_gene: TRBJ1-1
abundance: .
CDR3nt: TGTGCCAGCAGCTTAACTGTGAAGTCTACTGAAGCTTTCTTT
CDR3aa: CASSLTVKSTEAFF

v_gene: TRBV20-1
d_gene: .
j_gene: TRBJ1-4
abundance: many
CDR3nt: TGCAGTGCAAGACAGGAGGCAGGTGAAAAACTGTTTTTT
CDR3aa: CSARQEAGEKLFF

v_gene: TRBV19
d_gene: .
j_gene: TRBJ2-2
abundance: few
CDR3nt: TGTGCCAGTAGTATGGGCGCCGGGGAGCTGTTTTTT
CDR3aa: CASSMGAGELFF

v_gene: TRBV29-1
d_gene: .
j_gene: TRBJ1-2
abundance: .
CDR3nt: TGCAGCGTTGTCGGGGTTGACGGCTACACCTTC
CDR3aa: CSVVGVDGYTF

v_gene: TRBV15
d_gene: .
j_gene: TRBJ2-5
abundance: few
CDR3nt: TGTGCCACCAGCAGAGATTTAGAGCGGACCCAAGAGACCCAGTACTTC
CDR3aa: CATSRDLERTQETQYF

v_gene: TRBV2
d_gene: .
j_gene: TRBJ1-2
abundance: many
CDR3nt: TGTGCCAGCAGTGAAAAGGGTAACTATGGCTACACCTTC
CDR3aa: CASSEKGNYGYTF

v_gene: TRBV30
d_gene: .
j_gene: TRBJ1-5
abundance: once
CDR3nt: TGTGCATGGAACACCTATAGCAATCAGCCCCAGCATTTT
CDR3aa: CAWNTYSNQPQHF

v_gene: TRBV7-2
d_gene: TRBD2
j_gene: TRBJ2-5
abundance: .
CDR3nt: TGTGCCAGCAGCTTAGGGTGGAGTAGCGGGAGGATTTGGCAAGAGACCCAGTACTTC
CDR3aa: CASSLGWSSGRIWQETQYF

v_gene: TRBV4-2
d_gene: .
j_gene: TRBJ2-7
abundance: few
CDR3nt: TGTGCCAGCAGCCAAGTCCCAGGGGCGGCTCACGAGCAGTACTTC
CDR3aa: CASSQVPGAAHEQYF

v_gene: TRBV7-2
d_gene: .
j_gene: TRBJ2-2
abundance: .
CDR3nt: TGTGCCAGCAGCTTAGAGCAGGAGGACGCCATGAACACCGGGGAGCTGTTTTTT
CDR3aa: CASSLEQEDAMNTGELFF

v_gene: TRBV10-3
d_gene: .
j_gene: TRBJ2-7
abundance: .
CDR3nt: TGTGCCATCAGTGACGTTAGGGGTCATGAGCAGTACTTC
CDR3aa: CAISDVRGHEQYF

v_gene: TRBV25-1
d_gene: .
j_gene: TRBJ2-5
abundance: many
CDR3nt: TGTGCCAGCAGTCGATCCGGGAGCCAAGAGACCCAGTACTTC
CDR3aa: CASSRSGSQETQYF

v_gene: TRBV20-1
d_gene: .
j_gene: TRBJ2-5
abundance: .
CDR3nt: TGCAGTGGAAGGGTGGGAGAGACCCAGTACTTC
CDR3aa: CSGRVGETQYF

v_gene: TRBV7-9
d_gene: .
j_gene: TRBJ1-5
abundance: many
CDR3nt: TGTGCCAGCAGCCTAGACGCGGGGTATCAGCCCCAGCATTTT
CDR3aa: CASSLDAGYQPQHF

v_gene: TRBV19
d_gene: .
j_gene: TRBJ2-2
abundance: .
CDR3nt: TGTGCCAGAGGAGGGCACGGGGAGCTGTTTTTT
CDR3aa: CARGGHGELFF

v_gene: TRBV7-9
d_gene: TRBD2
j_gene: TRBJ2-7
abundance: .
CDR3nt: TGCGCCAGCAGCCAAGGCGGGGGGGGCTACGAGCAGTACTTC
CDR3aa: CASSQGGGGYEQYF

v_gene: TRBV2
d_gene: .
j_gene: TRBJ2-7
abundance: .
CDR3nt: TGTGCCAGCAGCACCCACCTTACCGTTTCCTACGAGCAGTACTTC
CDR3aa: CASSTHLTVSYEQYF

v_gene: TRBV20-1
d_gene: .
j_gene: TRBJ2-7
abundance: few
CDR3nt: TGCAGTGCAAGAGGAGGGGGGAGAGGCGAGCAGTACTTC
CDR3aa: CSARGGGRGEQYF

v_gene: TRBV29-1
d_gene: TRBD1
j_gene: TRBJ2-7
abundance: .
CDR3nt: TGCAGCGCCAGCAGCCAGGGACAGGGTCCCTACGAGCAGTACTTC
CDR3aa: CSASSQGQGPYEQYF

v_gene: TRBV19
d_gene: TRBD1
j_gene: TRBJ1-1
abundance: .
CDR3nt: TGTGCCAGTAGTATCCTGGCCAGGGGGAAACTCACTGAAGCTTTCTTT
CDR3aa: CASSILARGKLTEAFF

v_gene: TRBV2
d_gene: .
j_gene: TRBJ2-2
abundance: many
CDR3nt: TGTGCCAGCAGGCGGACTACCTCCAGCACCGGGGAGCTGTTTTTT
CDR3aa: CASRRTTSSTGELFF

v_gene: TRBV2
d_gene: .
j_gene: TRBJ1-3
abundance: .
CDR3nt: TGTGCCAGCAGACACCTCGGGGGCGTCGGAAACACCATATATTTT
CDR3aa: CASRHLGGVGNTIYF

v_gene: TRBV12-3/TRBV12-4
d_gene: TRBD1
j_gene: TRBJ1-1
abundance: once
CDR3nt: TGTGCCAGCCAGGGACAGTTTGAAGCTTTCTTT
CDR3aa: CASQGQFEAFF

v_gene: TRBV20-1
d_gene: .
j_gene: TRBJ1-1
abundance: .
CDR3nt: TGCAGCGCCGAGCGACAGGTGAACACTGAAGTTTTCTTT
CDR3aa: CSAERQVNTEVFF

v_gene: TRBV10-3
d_gene: TRBD1
j_gene: TRBJ2-2
abundance: .
CDR3nt: TGTGCCATCAGTGGGGAAGGACAGGGGGCCGGGGAGCTGTTTTTT
CDR3aa: CAISGEGQGAGELFF

v_gene: TRBV19
d_gene: .
j_gene: TRBJ2-5
abundance: many
CDR3nt: TGTGCCAGTAGCCCTGGGGTAGGCGGGGAGACCCAGTACTTC
CDR3aa: CASSPGVGGETQYF

v_gene: TRBV7-8
d_gene: .
j_gene: TRBJ2-3
abundance: .
CDR3nt: TGTGCCAGCAGCTTAGCGCTATCTTCCTCCGCAGATACGCAGTATTTT
CDR3aa: CASSLALSSSADTQYF

v_gene: TRBV9
d_gene: .
j_gene: TRBJ1-4
abundance: .
CDR3nt: TGTGCCAGCAGCCCCGTAAATTCTAATGAAAAACTGTTTTTT
CDR3aa: CASSPVNSNEKLFF

v_gene: TRBV5-6
d_gene: .
j_gene: TRBJ2-5
abundance: .
CDR3nt: TGTGCCAGCAGCTTCGCCACAGGGCGAGAGACCCAGTACTTC
CDR3aa: CASSFATGRETQYF

v_gene: TRBV10-3
d_gene: TRBD1
j_gene: TRBJ1-2
abundance: .
CDR3nt: TGTGCCATCAGTGAGTACAGGGGCGGTGGCTACACCTTC
CDR3aa: CAISEYRGGGYTF

v_gene: TRBV7-3
d_gene: .
j_gene: TRBJ2-2
abundance: .
CDR3nt: TGTGCCAGCAGCTCCCCGGGCGGGGAGAACACCGGGGAGCTGTTTTTT
CDR3aa: CASSSPGGENTGELFF

v_gene: TRBV29-1
d_gene: .
j_gene: TRBJ2-2
abundance: many
CDR3nt: TGCAGCGTGGAGGAGGGAGTCGGACGCGTCACCGGGGAGCTGTTTTTT
CDR3aa: CSVEEGVGRVTGELFF